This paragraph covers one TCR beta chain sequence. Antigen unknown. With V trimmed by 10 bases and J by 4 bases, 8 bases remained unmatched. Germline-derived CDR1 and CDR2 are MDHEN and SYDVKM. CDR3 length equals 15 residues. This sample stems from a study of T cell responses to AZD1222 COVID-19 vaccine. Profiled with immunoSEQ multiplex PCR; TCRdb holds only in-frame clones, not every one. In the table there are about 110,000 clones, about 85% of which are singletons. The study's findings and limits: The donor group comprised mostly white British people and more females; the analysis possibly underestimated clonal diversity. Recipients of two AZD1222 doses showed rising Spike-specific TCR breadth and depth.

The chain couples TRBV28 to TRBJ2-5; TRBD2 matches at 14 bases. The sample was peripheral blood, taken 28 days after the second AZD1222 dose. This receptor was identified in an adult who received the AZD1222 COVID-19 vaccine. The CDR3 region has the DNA TGTGCCATCGGGACTAGCGGGAGAACGGGAGAGACCCAGTACTTC. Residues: CAIGTSGRTGETQYF. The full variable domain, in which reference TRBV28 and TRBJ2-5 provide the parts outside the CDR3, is DVKVTQSSRYLVKRTGEKVFLECVQDMDHENMFWYRQDPGLGLRLIYFSYDVKMKEKGDIPEGYSVSREKKERFSLILESASTNQTSMYLCAIGTSGRTGETQYFGPGTRLLVL.